This T cell receptor (beta chain) comes out of a study of T cells in Graves' hyperthyroidism and ophthalmopathy. As concerns this clonotype: What it binds is unknown.

Authors of the study amplified TCR beta CDR3 regions from RNA transcripts. Researchers ran a first-round RT-PCR on the TCR CDR3 using the HTBI primer set. TCRdb passed the multiplex PCR reads through MiXCR, listing each CDR3 protein once. The sample records around 620,000 distinct CDR3 sequences, around 45% being singletons. Study-level results: Expanded thyroid clonotypes (above 0.001) were mostly also found in blood.

Each diagnosis was grounded in clinical symptoms, serum thyroxine and TRAb, thyroid ultrasound, and orbital computed tomography. Trimming cost V 2 bases and J 0 bases, with 5 bases left between them. Per the germline V gene, CDR1 is SGHDN and CDR2 is FVKESK. The CDR3 has 14 amino acids. The chain is built from TRBV14 and TRBJ1-3, with D unclear. The source material was peripheral blood or thyroid tissue (not recorded which). This clonotype was obtained from an adult woman with Graves' disease, either hyperthyroidism or ophthalmopathy (not recorded which). For the CDR3, the DNA is TGTGCCAGCAGCCAACCGGCCTCTGGAAACACCATATATTTT. Encoded protein: CASSQPASGNTIYF.